This record concerns one T cell receptor (beta chain) sequence. Residents of 24 US areas, aged roughly 18 to 90 years, made up the participants. Participants had their cohort set by participant-reported clinical history. Resolution of symptoms, clearance, or two negative PCRs was present in recovered Cohort 3 donors. The germline CDR1 and CDR2 sequences are SGHVS and FNYEAQ. This CDR3 comprises 15 residues. The V and J ends lost 3 bases and 4 bases, in that order; junction bases with no gene match: 6. This sample was included in a study of blood T cell repertoires in COVID-19. In the authors' workflow: Amplification from reference gene primers served as the basis for estimated nucleated cell counts. Clones were sequenced by immunoSEQ multiplex PCR, and TCRdb holds only the in-frame ones, with some missing. That table gives V, J and clone size, and the DNA gave D and trimming. The data contain roughly 200,000 clones, 75% to 90% of them seen just once; the ten biggest clones take up 6.2%.

The sample taken for sequencing was PBMCs or T cells enriched from blood (not recorded which). This rearrangement joins TRBV7-6 to TRBJ2-7, with 10 bases aligning to TRBD2. The clonotype originates from a man aged 40-50 years who had recovered from COVID-19. Here the CDR3 DNA reads TGTGCCAGCAGCTTGCTAGCGGGAGAAATTTACGAGCAGTACTTC. As protein: CASSLLAGEIYEQYF.